This TCR beta chain was documented in a study of CD8+CD57+ T cells in acquired aplastic anemia. Germline V gene lookup returns CDR1 SEHNR and CDR2 FQNEAQ (reference sequence). Unmatched junction bases numbered 6, after V lost 5 bases and J lost 2 bases. This CDR3 spans 14 amino acids. Genomic DNA constituted the template upon which TCR beta VDJ and CDR3 profiling was performed. MiXCR, run by TCRdb on the reads, gives a single entry per CDR3 protein. In the table there are around 180,000 distinct CDR3 sequences, about 50% of which are singletons. Selection for sequencing was limited to patients who had shown CD8+CD57+ cell expansion by flow cytometry.

The clonotype was recovered from a human donor with aplastic anemia. The J gene is TRBJ2-7, the V gene TRBV7-9; TRBD1 matches 7 bases. Sequenced input: sorted CD4+, CD8+, or CD8+CD57+ T cells (not recorded which) from PBMCs. In DNA form, the CDR3 reads TGTGCCAGCAGCAAAGGGACAGAAACCTACGAGCAGTACTTC. It translates to CASSKGTETYEQYF. Variable domain in full (rest from reference TRBV7-9 and TRBJ2-7): DTGVSQNPRHKITKRGQNVTFRCDPISEHNRLYWYRQTLGQGPEFLTYFQNEAQLEKSRLLSDRFSAERPKGSFSTLEIQRTEQGDSAMYLCASSKGTETYEQYFGPGTRLTVT.